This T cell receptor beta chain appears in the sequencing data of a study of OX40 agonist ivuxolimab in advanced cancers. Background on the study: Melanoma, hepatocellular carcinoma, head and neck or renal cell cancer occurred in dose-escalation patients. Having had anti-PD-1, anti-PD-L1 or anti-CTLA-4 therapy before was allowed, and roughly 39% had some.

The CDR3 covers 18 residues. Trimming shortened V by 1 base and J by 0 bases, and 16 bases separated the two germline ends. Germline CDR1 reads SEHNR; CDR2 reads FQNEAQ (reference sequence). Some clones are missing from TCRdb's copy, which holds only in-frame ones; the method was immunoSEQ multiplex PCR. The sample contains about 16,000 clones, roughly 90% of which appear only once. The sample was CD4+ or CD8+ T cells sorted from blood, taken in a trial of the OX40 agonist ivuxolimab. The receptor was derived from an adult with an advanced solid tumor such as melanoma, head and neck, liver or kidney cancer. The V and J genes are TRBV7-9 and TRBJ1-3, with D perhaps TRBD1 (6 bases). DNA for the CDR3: TGTGCCAGCAGCTTAGTGCAGGGGAGACACGGCTCTGGAAACACCATATATTTT. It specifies CASSLVQGRHGSGNTIYF.